The TCR beta chain described here comes from a study of control samples from healthy donors and cancer patients. Sequencing was performed with immunoSEQ multiplex PCR; in TCRdb, only in-frame clones are kept and a portion is missing. In the table there are under 150,000 clones, less than 90% of which are singletons. Germline CDR1 GTSNPN, CDR2 SVGIG (reference sequence). CDR3 length equals 11 residues. V was shortened by 4 bases and J by 3 bases, with 6 bases between the two germline ends. The sequencing input was blood. This receptor was identified in a woman aged 25 to 39 in good health. The chain recombines TRBV30 with TRBJ1-1; no reliable D call. The CDR3 coding sequence is TGTGCCTGGACCCGAGACACTGAAGCTTTCTTT. Translation gives CAWTRDTEAFF.